This T cell receptor beta chain was documented in a study of vaccination and CD4 T cells after COVID-19. Study in general: Convalescent patients were SARS-CoV-2 positive by nasal swab PCR; about nine mild, one severe. Participants were administered two doses of either the BNT162b2 or the mRNA-1273 vaccine. Post-vaccine specimens were obtained a median roughly 70 days after dose two (range 14 to 241). General study results and limits: Median SARS-CoV-2-reactive clonotype numbers went up from about 20 to 38, but not significantly.

V was pared by 5 bases and J by 2 bases, with 21 bases between. Germline CDR1 and CDR2: SGHTA and FQGNSA. There are 17 residues in the CDR3. Of note for this clonotype: Its specificity is unknown.

Time point indicated: late sampling 161 to 241 days after vaccination in a few convalescent patients. Each CDR3 protein is one row after TCRdb ran MiXCR on the PCR reads. The profile shows more than 25,000 distinct CDR3 sequences, approximately 49% of them singletons. The sample consisted of CD4+ T cells from blood, taken about 7 months after SARS-CoV-2 vaccination. The chain couples TRBV7-2 to TRBJ1-2, with a possible D match to TRBD1 (6 bases). This receptor was identified in a human donor who had recovered from COVID-19. The CDR3 sequence: CASSPRLMFQGNYGYTF. CDR3 nucleotides: TGTGCCAGCAGCCCTCGGCTAATGTTTCAGGGGAACTATGGCTACACCTTC.